The 28 T cell receptor beta chains below come from one sample, sequenced in a study of T cell responses to AZD1222 COVID-19 vaccine. Only in-frame clones appear in the TCRdb table, and some are missing; sequencing was by immunoSEQ multiplex PCR. The sample records roughly 140,000 clones, around nine tenths being singletons. The specimen was peripheral blood, collected 28 days after the second AZD1222 dose. Receptor source: an adult who received the AZD1222 COVID-19 vaccine.

This clone was seen only once. The rearrangement links TRBV28 to TRBJ1-2; 8 bases are a match to TRBD1. The CDR3 is 15 residues long. CDR1 and CDR2 (germline): MDHEN, SYDVKM. Trimming took 6 bases from V and 3 from J; bases not matched to a gene: 9. In DNA form, the CDR3 reads TGTGCCAGCAGCCCTCAGGGGGCGCGTTACTATGGCTACACCTTC. Its translation: CASSPQGARYYGYTF.

V and J are TRBV28 and TRBJ1-5; D gene ambiguous. CDR3 size: 13 residues. Germline V lookup: CDR1 MDHEN, CDR2 SYDVKM. Trimming pared 1 base from V and 7 bases from J, leaving 8 bases between. The CDR3 DNA sequence: TGTGCCAGCAGTTTATACAGCATGCAGCCCCAGCATTTT. This gives the protein CASSLYSMQPQHF.

The rearrangement uses TRBV18 and TRBJ2-3; weak D call: TRBD2 (5 bases). Germline-derived CDR1 and CDR2 are KGHSH and LQKENI. Trimming stripped 3 bases from V and 0 bases from J, with 13 bases between. The CDR3 contains 16 residues. The CDR3: CASSPTPGVSTDTQYF. In nucleotides, the CDR3 is TGTGCCAGCTCACCCACCCCCGGGGTTAGCACAGATACGCAGTATTTT.

V is TRBV4-1 and J is TRBJ2-3; D possibly corresponds to TRBD1 (5 bases). Trimming cost V 1 base and J 3 bases, with 14 bases left between them. CDR3 length: 16 amino acids. CDR1 and CDR2 (germline): MGHRA, YSYEKL. CDR3 region: CASSQAAGMGTDTQYF. The CDR3 region has the DNA TGCGCCAGCAGCCAAGCGGCAGGGATGGGAACAGATACGCAGTATTTT.

The chain uses TRBV9 and TRBJ2-5, with 11 bases matching TRBD1. Germline CDR1 and CDR2: SGDLS and YYNGEE. The CDR3 runs to 16 residues. Trimming took 4 bases from V and 4 from J; bases not matched to a gene: 9. The CDR3 bases are TGTGCCAGCAGCTGGGGGACAGGGGGACCCCCAGAGACCCAGTACTTC. Amino acid sequence: CASSWGTGGPPETQYF.

The chain couples TRBV28 to TRBJ1-2; the D gene is possibly TRBD1 (6 bases). From germline, CDR1 is MDHEN and CDR2 SYDVKM. Trimming stripped 6 bases from V and 1 base from J, with 12 bases between. CDR3 length: 14 amino acids. CDR3 in DNA: TGTGCCAGCAGCGGGACACAGCATAACTATGGCTACACCTTC. Protein product: CASSGTQHNYGYTF.

V is TRBV2 and J is TRBJ2-5, with unresolved D. This CDR3 spans 11 amino acids. CDR1 is SNHLY and CDR2 is FYNNEI in the germline V gene. V lost 7 bases and J 4 bases, leaving 7 bases between the germline ends. The DNA for the CDR3 is TGTGCCAGCAACGTTAGAGAGACCCAGTACTTC. Protein product: CASNVRETQYF.

The chain couples TRBV27 to TRBJ1-2; D is perhaps TRBD1 (5 bases). Per germline, CDR1 MNHEY and CDR2 SMNVEV (reference sequence). This CDR3 is 13 amino acids long. Trimming took off 5 bases at V and 4 bases at J, with 11 bases between the two ends. The CDR3 bases are TGTGCCAGCAGTCCCGGGACCATCTATGGCTACACCTTC. Its protein product is CASSPGTIYGYTF.

The chain carries TRBV13 and TRBJ2-7; maybe TRBD2 (5 bases). CDR3 length: 13 amino acids. Trimming shortened V by 0 bases and J by 9 bases, and 12 bases separated the two germline ends. The germline V gene encodes CDR1 PRHDT and CDR2 FYEKMQ (reference sequence). The DNA for the CDR3 is TGTGCCAGCAGCTTAGGGTCAGTCCGGGGGCAGTACTTC. Translating gives CASSLGSVRGQYF.

V and J are TRBV2 and TRBJ1-4; 7 bases line up with TRBD1. Germline V CDR1 and CDR2: SNHLY, FYNNEI. J lost 3 bases, V lost 6 bases, and 4 bases had no gene match. The CDR3 is made up of 14 amino acids. In nucleotides, the CDR3 is TGTGCCAGCAGACGGGACAGCTCTAATGAAAAACTGTTTTTT. Its protein is CASRRDSSNEKLFF.

The V and J genes are TRBV5-5 and TRBJ1-2, with 7 positions matching TRBD1. The CDR3 covers 13 residues. Germline V gene data show CDR1 as SGHKS and CDR2 as YYEKEE (reference sequence). With V trimmed by 2 bases and J by 6 bases, 4 bases remained unmatched. Written as DNA, the CDR3 is TGTGCCAGCAGCTTTCAGGGGGGGAATGGCTACACCTTC. Its protein product is CASSFQGGNGYTF.

The V and J genes are TRBV4-1 and TRBJ2-1; TRBD2 aligns across 8 bases. CDR3 length equals 16 residues. Per the germline V gene, CDR1 is MGHRA and CDR2 is YSYEKL. Unmatched junction bases numbered 8, after V lost 0 bases and J lost 7 bases. The CDR3 region has the DNA TGCGCCAGCAGCCAAGATGGGCTAGCGGGTTGGAATGAGCAGTTCTTC. Encoded protein: CASSQDGLAGWNEQFF.

The chain couples TRBV6-5 to TRBJ1-4; 10 bases are shared with TRBD1. V dropped 4 bases and J dropped 8; count of bases not matched to a gene: 4. Germline assignment: CDR1 MNHEY and CDR2 SVGAGI. The CDR3 consists of 14 residues. CDR3 coding DNA: TGTGCCAGCAGTTGGGACAGGGGTGTGGAAAAACTGTTTTTT. It yields the protein CASSWDRGVEKLFF.

The chain couples TRBV3-1 (or the pseudogene TRBV3-2) to TRBJ1-4; 7 bases map to TRBD1. The CDR3 contains 16 residues. V lost 4 bases, J lost 5 bases, and 10 bases stayed unmatched. Germline loops: CDR1 LGHDT, CDR2 YNNKEL (reference sequence). This chain's CDR3 is CASSLRQGRRNEKLFF. DNA for the CDR3: TGTGCCAGCAGCCTCCGACAGGGAAGAAGGAATGAAAAACTGTTTTTT.

This clone was detected only once. The gene calls are TRBV19 and TRBJ2-3, with TRBD2 matching over 11 bases. The ends lost 3 bases at V and 4 bases at J; junction bases unmatched: 3. This CDR3 has 15 amino acids. Germline V CDR1 and CDR2: LNHDA, SQIVND (reference sequence). CDR3 DNA sequence: TGTGCCAGTAGTATTCTAGCGGGGGGACCAGATACGCAGTATTTT. Translating gives CASSILAGGPDTQYF.

This chain joins TRBV3-1 (or the pseudogene TRBV3-2) and TRBJ2-6, with D uncertain. Germline V CDR1 and CDR2: LGHDT, YNNKEL (reference sequence). This CDR3 contains 14 residues. The V and J ends lost 5 bases and 0 bases respectively, with 5 bases between them. The CDR3 protein is CASSFTSGANVLTF. CDR3 bases: TGTGCCAGCAGCTTTACCTCTGGGGCCAACGTCCTGACTTTC.

The chain carries TRBV11-2 and TRBJ2-7, with TRBD2 identical over 7 bases. The CDR3 sequence is 17 residues long. Germline-derived CDR1 and CDR2 are SGHAT and FQNNGV. Trimming took 4 bases from V and 2 from J; bases not matched to a gene: 14. The CDR3 loop reads CASSSPRLAEGAYEQYF. CDR3 nucleotide sequence: TGTGCCAGCAGCTCCCCGCGCCTAGCGGAAGGGGCCTACGAGCAGTACTTC.

V is TRBV12-3 or TRBV12-4 and J is TRBJ2-7; TRBD1 might be the D (6 bases). Trimming took 2 bases from V and 2 from J, leaving 7 bases between them. The CDR3 consists of 13 residues. The CDR3 nucleotides are TGTGCCAGCAGTTTAAACAGGGCCTACGAGCAGTACTTC. This translates into CASSLNRAYEQYF.

This chain joins TRBV19 and TRBJ1-4, with D perhaps TRBD1 (6 bases). Germline V lookup: CDR1 LNHDA, CDR2 SQIVND (reference sequence). This CDR3 is 11 amino acids long. CDR3 residues: CASGEGEKLFF. In DNA form, the CDR3 reads TGTGCTTCAGGGGAGGGTGAAAAACTGTTTTTT.

This clone was counted once. V usage is TRBV4-1 and J usage is TRBJ2-7, with D perhaps TRBD2 (5 bases). This CDR3 is 16 amino acids long. CDR1 MGHRA and CDR2 YSYEKL come from the germline V gene. Trimming removed 5 bases from V and 1 base from J, with 18 bases in between. In nucleotides, the CDR3 is TGCGCCAGCAGCTCCCTCCCAGCGGACTTATCCTACGAGCAGTACTTC. It is translated as CASSSLPADLSYEQYF.

V is TRBV18 and J is TRBJ2-7, with D possibly TRBD1 on 6 matching bases. The CDR3 length is 14 residues. V was pared by 2 bases and J by 2 bases, with 10 bases between. From germline, CDR1 is KGHSH and CDR2 LQKENI. In DNA, the CDR3 is TGTGCCAGCTCACCAGGGGGCACACCCTACGAGCAGTACTTC. It specifies CASSPGGTPYEQYF.

CDR3 loop: CASSLGRGATYEQYF. The CDR3 nucleotides are TGTGCCAGCAGCTTAGGGCGGGGCGCAACCTACGAGCAGTACTTC. The chain has TRBV7-2 and TRBJ2-7, with D perhaps TRBD2 (6 bases). The CDR3 is 15 residues long. Germline V gene data show CDR1 as SGHTA and CDR2 as FQGNSA. With 1 base removed from V and 2 bases from J, the gap between germline ends came to 12 bases.

V and J are TRBV9 and TRBJ1-4; 8 nucleotides align to TRBD1. From germline, CDR1 is SGDLS and CDR2 YYNGEE. This CDR3 has 16 residues. V shed 0 bases and J 8 bases; nucleotides not matched to a gene: 9. CDR3 in amino acids: CASSVEAGTGWEKLFF. Here the CDR3 DNA reads TGTGCCAGCAGCGTAGAAGCCGGGACAGGATGGGAAAAACTGTTTTTT.

CDR3 sequence (DNA): TGTGCCTGGACCATCCCCGGGAGGGATATGGAGCCCCAGCATTTT. Translation gives CAWTIPGRDMEPQHF. The V and J genes are TRBV30 and TRBJ1-5, with unresolved D. The CDR3 is 15 residues long. CDR1 and CDR2 (germline): GTSNPN, SVGIG (reference sequence). The V end was cut by 4 bases, the J end by 8 bases, with 21 bases between. Full variable domain (outside the CDR3, taken from reference TRBV30 and TRBJ1-5): SQTIHQWPATLVQPVGSPLSLECTVEGTSNPNLYWYRQAAGRGLQLLFYSVGIGQISSEVPQNLSASRPQDRQFILSSKKLLLSDSGFYLCAWTIPGRDMEPQHFGDGTRLSIL.

The rearrangement uses TRBV7-2 and TRBJ1-1, with D perhaps matching TRBD1 (5 bases). The CDR3 runs 13 residues. Germline-derived CDR1 and CDR2 are SGHTA and FQGNSA. V lost 4 bases, J lost 4 bases, and 10 bases lay in between. Written as DNA, the CDR3 is TGTGCCAGCAGCTCCAGGGTGTTCACTGAAGCTTTCTTT. It translates to CASSSRVFTEAFF.

V and J are TRBV13 and TRBJ2-1; D is ambiguous. The V gene's germline CDR1 is PRHDT and CDR2 FYEKMQ (reference sequence). The ends were cut back, 1 base at V and 9 bases at J, with 7 bases in the middle. CDR3 length: 12 residues. CDR3 sequence reads: CASSLDQTEQFF. CDR3 sequence (DNA): TGTGCCAGCAGCTTAGACCAGACTGAGCAGTTCTTC. The full variable domain, in which reference TRBV13 and TRBJ2-1 provide the parts outside the CDR3, is AAGVIQSPRHLIKEKRETATLKCYPIPRHDTVYWYQQGPGQDPQFLISFYEKMQSDKGSIPDRFSAQQFSDYHSELNMSSLELGDSALYFCASSLDQTEQFFGPGTRLTVL.

This clone has just one count. The rearrangement links TRBV10-1 to TRBJ2-1, with D uncertain. CDR1 WNHNN and CDR2 SYGVQD come from the germline V gene (reference sequence). Trimming pared 3 bases from V and 7 bases from J, leaving 13 bases between. CDR3 length: 14 residues. This CDR3 is CASSDEARRNEQFF. As DNA, the CDR3 is TGCGCCAGCAGTGACGAAGCGAGAAGGAATGAGCAGTTCTTC.

The chain joins TRBV5-6 to TRBJ1-1; 9 bases agree with TRBD1. The germline V gene encodes CDR1 SGHDT and CDR2 YYEEEE. Unmatched junction bases numbered 6, after V lost 2 bases and J lost 10 bases. This CDR3 is 13 amino acids long. The CDR3 protein is CASSLLGQGPAFF. The CDR3 DNA follows: TGTGCCAGCAGCTTACTGGGACAGGGTCCAGCTTTCTTT.